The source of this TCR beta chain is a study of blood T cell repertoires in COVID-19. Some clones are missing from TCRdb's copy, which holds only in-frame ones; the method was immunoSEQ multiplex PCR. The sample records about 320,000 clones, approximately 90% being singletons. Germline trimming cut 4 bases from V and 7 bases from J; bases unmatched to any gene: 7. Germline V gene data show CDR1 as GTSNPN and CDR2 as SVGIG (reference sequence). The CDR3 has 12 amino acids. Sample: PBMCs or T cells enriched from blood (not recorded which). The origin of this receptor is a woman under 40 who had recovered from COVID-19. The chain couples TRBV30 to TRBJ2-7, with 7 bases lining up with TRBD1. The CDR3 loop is CAWITGVGEQYF. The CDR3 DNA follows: TGTGCCTGGATCACAGGGGTTGGGGAGCAGTACTTC.